This T cell receptor (beta chain) is drawn from a study of T-cell reconstitution after alpha-beta-depleted transplantation in children. Germline CDR1 and CDR2: DFQATT and SNEGSKA (reference sequence). V was trimmed by 0 bases and J by 4 bases, leaving 21 bases between them. This CDR3 spans 18 amino acids. Unique molecular identifiers were used in preparing the TCRbeta library. TCRdb used MiXCR to reprocess the PCR reads, holding one entry per CDR3 protein. Counted here are about 540,000 distinct CDR3 sequences, around 16% occurring once; the ten biggest clones make up roughly 3.3%. V gene TRBV20-1 combines with J gene TRBJ2-2; D possibly matches TRBD1 or TRBD2 (6 bases each). The specimen comprised PBMCs from the stem cell graft donor, sampled from the stem cell graft. The sequence was collected from a human donor who donated a stem cell graft to a child with acute lymphoblastic leukemia. The CDR3: CSARDPGAGDSITGELFF. The CDR3 nucleotides are TGCAGTGCTAGAGATCCGGGGGCCGGGGACTCTATCACCGGGGAGCTGTTTTTT.